Listed below are T cell receptor beta chains from one sample, sequenced in a study of T-cell reconstitution after alpha-beta-depleted transplantation in children. In TCRdb, the PCR reads were re-called with MiXCR into one record per CDR3 protein. The data hold about 610,000 distinct CDR3 sequences, with roughly a tenth observed a single time. The sequenced sample was PBMCs from the stem cell graft donor, obtained from the stem cell graft. These receptors were taken from a human donor who donated a stem cell graft to a child with acute myeloid leukemia. CDR3s include the opening cysteine and the closing phenylalanine or tryptophan. D genes are given only for firm matches. Only some rows state a clone size, as once, few, many or a class for expanded clones.

d_call j_call v_call clone_size cdr3_length cdr3_nt cdr3_aa
. TRBJ2-7 TRBV7-2 many 13 TGTGCCAGCAGCTTAGACAGCAACTACGAGCAGTACTTC CASSLDSNYEQYF
. TRBJ2-2 TRBV7-9 many 15 TGTGCCAGCAAGAACTGGGGCGCGGACACCGGGGAGCTGTTTTTT CASKNWGADTGELFF
. TRBJ2-7 TRBV29-1 . 14 TGCAGCGGATCCCAAGGGGCCTCTTCGGGTGAGCAGTACTTC CSGSQGASSGEQYF
TRBD1 TRBJ1-2 TRBV12-3/TRBV12-4 . 13 TGTGCCAGCAGCCTGGGCAGGGGGAGAGGCTACACCTTC CASSLGRGRGYTF
. TRBJ1-1 TRBV14 many 16 TGTGCCAGCAGCTCCTTAGAGGGCTCTCATAGTTCTGAAGCTTTCTTT CASSSLEGSHSSEAFF
TRBD1 TRBJ1-1 TRBV20-1 . 14 TGCAGTGCTAGAGAGACGACAGGGGGTGTGCAAGCTTTCTTT CSARETTGGVQAFF
. TRBJ1-2 TRBV7-3 few 15 TGTGCCAGCAGCTCTCGGACGGCCGGCGCCCATGGCTACACCTTC CASSSRTAGAHGYTF
. TRBJ1-2 TRBV7-9 few 15 TGTTCCAGCAGCTTAGGAGGGGGTGAAAACTATGGCTACACCTTC CSSSLGGGENYGYTF
. TRBJ2-2 TRBV7-3 . 15 TGTGCCAGCAGCTTAGGAGGCGCAAACACCGCGGAGCTGTTTTTT CASSLGGANTAELFF
. TRBJ2-7 TRBV12-3/TRBV12-4 many 15 TGTGCCAGCACCCTTGGGGAGGACCACTCCTACGAGCAGTACTTC CASTLGEDHSYEQYF
. TRBJ2-3 TRBV6-2/TRBV6-3 few 12 TGTGCCAGCACAAGTCGGGTGACTACGCAGTATTTT CASTSRVTTQYF
. TRBJ2-7 TRBV29-1 many 12 TGCAGCGTTTCCGGGAGTAGCTACGAGCAGTACTTC CSVSGSSYEQYF
. TRBJ2-7 TRBV20-1 many 11 TGCAGTGCTAGGGTCCGCCGCGAGCAGTACTTC CSARVRREQYF
TRBD1 TRBJ2-1 TRBV20-1 many 13 TGCAGTGCTTGGACAGGGGGCGAGGATGAGCAGTTCTTC CSAWTGGEDEQFF
. TRBJ1-2 TRBV10-3 . 12 TGTGCCATCAGTGAATTGGGGAACGGCTACACCTTC CAISELGNGYTF
. TRBJ2-7 TRBV27 many 12 TGTGCCTCTTGGACGGTTTCCTACGAGCAGTACTTC CASWTVSYEQYF
TRBD2 TRBJ2-2 TRBV5-6 many 17 TGTGCCAGCAGCCTCGGACTAGCGGGAAAAGGGACCGGGGAGCTGTTTTTT CASSLGLAGKGTGELFF
TRBD1 TRBJ2-4 TRBV5-5 . 17 TGTGCCAGCAGCTTGGTACCGGGACAGCCACCGAAAAACATTCAGTACTTC CASSLVPGQPPKNIQYF
TRBD2 TRBJ2-7 TRBV29-1 many 16 TGCAGCGCCCTCCTCCTACCAGCGGGGTCCCGTCCTGAGCAGTACTTC CSALLLPAGSRPEQYF
. TRBJ2-1 TRBV29-1 many 12 TGCAGCCACCGGGACTCCCCCTATGAGCAGTTCTTC CSHRDSPYEQFF